The entry below describes one TCR beta chain. The CDR3 spans 15 residues. The germline V gene encodes CDR1 KGHDR and CDR2 SFDVKD. V trimming: 4 bases; J trimming: 0 bases; junction bases outside the gene matches: 3. This entry is derived from a study of blood T cell repertoires in COVID-19. The wider study: Sites across the United States, Italy and Spain contributed samples from acute and convalescent COVID-19. PBMCs, B-cell-depleted T cells, or T cells were the source of the cDNA or gDNA that made up the material.

In the study's own analysis: Amplifying reference gene primers gave estimates of nucleated cell counts. Data came from immunoSEQ multiplex PCR; TCRdb stores just in-frame clones and leaves some out. That table furnishes V, J and clone size, whereas the DNA furnished D and trimming. The table includes about 98,000 clones, over 80% detected once. The receptor was derived from an elderly man with acute or convalescent COVID-19. Sequenced material: peripheral blood. The V and J genes are TRBV24-1 and TRBJ2-7; 9 nucleotides align to TRBD2. In DNA, the CDR3 is TGTGCCACCAGTGACCCTAGCGGGGCCTCCTACGAGCAGTACTTC. Translation gives CATSDPSGASYEQYF.